The T cell receptor beta chain described here comes from a study of human T cells and chemical hapten exposure. Across the study: In the sensitization step, 2% DPC was placed on roughly 2 cm by roughly 2 cm of upper inner arm skin.

TCRdb ran MiXCR on the RACE reads and lists one entry per CDR3 protein. The sample consists of fewer than 500,000 distinct CDR3 sequences, about 4.8% of them appearing once. This sample's time point: patch test 1, 2 weeks after DPC sensitization. This sample's treatment: therapeutic diphenylcyclopropenone sensitization with weekly scalp DPC. This clonotype was found many times. Germline V CDR1 and CDR2: SGDLS, YYNGEE. The CDR3 sequence is 16 residues long. The V and J ends lost 3 bases and 4 bases, in that order; junction bases with no gene match: 11. This specimen was whole blood, taken in connection with sensitization to the hapten diphenylcyclopropenone (DPC). This chain connects TRBV9 to TRBJ2-5, with TRBD1 identical over 8 bases. The receptor's source is a woman between 50 and 59 years old with alopecia areata. Some clones in this sample may be carry-over from other donors' samples. Written as DNA, the CDR3 is TGTGCCAGCAGCGAGGGGCCAGGGGGCTCGGGAGAGACCCAGTACTTC. Translation gives CASSEGPGGSGETQYF.